This T cell receptor (beta chain) was sequenced during a study of OX40 agonist ivuxolimab in advanced cancers. Study summary: With ivuxolimab, an agonistic anti-OX40 (CD134) antibody, patients were treated. Study outcomes and limitations: Clonal expansion was seen in CD4+ and CD8+ blood T cells by week 6 at 0.1 to 3.0 mg/kg.

Produced via immunoSEQ multiplex PCR; TCRdb's table is partial and in-frame only. The sample shows about 110,000 clones, approximately 89% of them seen only once. The timepoints at which blood was sampled were baseline, cycle 4 day 1, and cycle 7 day 1. This clone has a single count. Its specificity is not known. The specimen comprised CD4+ or CD8+ T cells sorted from blood, sampled in a trial of the OX40 agonist ivuxolimab. The receptor was isolated from an adult with an advanced solid tumor such as melanoma, head and neck, liver or kidney cancer.

DNA of the CDR3: TGTGCCAGTAGGACACGGGGACACCGACGCTTCTCTGGAAACACCATATATTTT. Translation: CASRTRGHRRFSGNTIYF. The genes are TRBV19 and TRBJ1-3; D perhaps matches TRBD1 (6 bases). CDR3 size: 18 residues. Germline CDR1 is LNHDA and CDR2 is SQIVND (reference sequence). The V gene lost 6 bases and the J gene lost 0 bases, with 21 bases spanning the gap.